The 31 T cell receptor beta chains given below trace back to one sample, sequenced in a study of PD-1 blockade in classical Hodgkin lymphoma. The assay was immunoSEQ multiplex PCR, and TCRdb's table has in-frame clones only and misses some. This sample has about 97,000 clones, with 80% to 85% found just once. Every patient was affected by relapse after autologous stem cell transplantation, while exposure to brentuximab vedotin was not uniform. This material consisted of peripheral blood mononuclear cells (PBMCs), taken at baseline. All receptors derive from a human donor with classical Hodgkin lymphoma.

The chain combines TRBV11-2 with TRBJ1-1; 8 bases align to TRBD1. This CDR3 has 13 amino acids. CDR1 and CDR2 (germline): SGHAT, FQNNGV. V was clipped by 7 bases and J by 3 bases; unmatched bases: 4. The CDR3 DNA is TGTGCCAGCACCACAGGGGGGTACACTGAAGCTTTCTTT. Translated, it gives CASTTGGYTEAFF.

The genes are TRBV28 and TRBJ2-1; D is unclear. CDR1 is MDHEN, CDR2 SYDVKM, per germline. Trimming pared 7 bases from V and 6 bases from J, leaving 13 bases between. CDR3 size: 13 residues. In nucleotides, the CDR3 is TGTGCCAGCACCTCTCCGGGTCCCAATGAGCAGTTCTTC. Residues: CASTSPGPNEQFF.

CDR3 sequence (DNA): TGCAGCGTTGAGGTGAGTCCTAACACTGAAGCTTTCTTT. Protein: CSVEVSPNTEAFF. The chain is built from TRBV29-1 and TRBJ1-1; D gene ambiguous. This CDR3 is built from 13 residues. Germline CDR1 reads SQVTM; CDR2 reads ANQGSEA. Trimming removed 3 bases at V and 2 bases at J, with 10 bases between.

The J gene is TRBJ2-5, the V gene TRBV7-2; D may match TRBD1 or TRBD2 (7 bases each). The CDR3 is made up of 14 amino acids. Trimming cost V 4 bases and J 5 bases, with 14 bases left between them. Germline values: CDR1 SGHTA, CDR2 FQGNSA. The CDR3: CASSSGGASETQYF. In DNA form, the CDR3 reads TGTGCCAGCAGCTCAGGGGGGGCTTCGGAGACCCAGTACTTC.

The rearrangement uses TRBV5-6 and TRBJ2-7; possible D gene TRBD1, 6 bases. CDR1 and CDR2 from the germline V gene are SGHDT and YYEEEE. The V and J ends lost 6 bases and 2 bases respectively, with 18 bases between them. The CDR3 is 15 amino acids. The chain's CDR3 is CASKSSHTGTYEQYF. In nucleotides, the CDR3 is TGTGCCAGCAAATCATCCCATACAGGGACCTACGAGCAGTACTTC.

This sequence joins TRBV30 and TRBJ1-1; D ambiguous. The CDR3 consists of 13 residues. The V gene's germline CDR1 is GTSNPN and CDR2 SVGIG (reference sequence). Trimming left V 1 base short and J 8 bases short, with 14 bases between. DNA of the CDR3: TGTGCCTGGAGTGGGACTGTAACAGCCGAAGCTTTCTTT. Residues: CAWSGTVTAEAFF.

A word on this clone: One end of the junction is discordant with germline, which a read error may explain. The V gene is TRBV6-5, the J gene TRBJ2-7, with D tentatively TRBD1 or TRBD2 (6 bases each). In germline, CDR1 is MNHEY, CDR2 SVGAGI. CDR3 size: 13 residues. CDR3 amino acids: CAISSLQGGEQYF. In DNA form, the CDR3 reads TGTGCCATCAGTTCCCTACAGGGAGGCGAGCAGTACTTC.

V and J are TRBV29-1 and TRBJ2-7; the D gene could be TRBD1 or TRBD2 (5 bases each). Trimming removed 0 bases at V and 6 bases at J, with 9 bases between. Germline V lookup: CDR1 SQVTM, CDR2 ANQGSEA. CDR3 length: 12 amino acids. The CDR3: CSVEDGGIEQYF. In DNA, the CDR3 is TGCAGCGTTGAAGATGGGGGAATCGAGCAGTACTTC.

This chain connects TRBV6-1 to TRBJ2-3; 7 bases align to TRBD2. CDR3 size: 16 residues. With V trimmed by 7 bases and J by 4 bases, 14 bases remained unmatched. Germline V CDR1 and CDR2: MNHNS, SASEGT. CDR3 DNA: TGTGCCAGCAATGAGGGAGGGCCTTCGATTGCAGATACGCAGTATTTT. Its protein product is CASNEGGPSIADTQYF.

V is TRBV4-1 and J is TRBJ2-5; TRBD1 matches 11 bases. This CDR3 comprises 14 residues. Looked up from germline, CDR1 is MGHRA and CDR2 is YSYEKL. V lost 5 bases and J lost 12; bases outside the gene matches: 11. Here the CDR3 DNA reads TGCGCCAGCAGCTGGGGACAGGGGGAAGAGGCCAAGTACTTC. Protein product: CASSWGQGEEAKYF.

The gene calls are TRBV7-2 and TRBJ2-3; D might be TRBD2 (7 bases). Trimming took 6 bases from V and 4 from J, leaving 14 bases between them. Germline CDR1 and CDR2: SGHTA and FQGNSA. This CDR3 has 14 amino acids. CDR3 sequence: CASSEGGGADTQYF. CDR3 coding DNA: TGTGCCAGCAGTGAGGGAGGGGGGGCAGATACGCAGTATTTT.

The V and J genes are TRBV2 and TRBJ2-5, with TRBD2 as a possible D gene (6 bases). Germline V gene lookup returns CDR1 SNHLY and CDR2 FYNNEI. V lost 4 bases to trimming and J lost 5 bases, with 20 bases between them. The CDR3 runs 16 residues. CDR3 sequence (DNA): TGTGCCAGCAGTGTCACCGGGACTCTCTTAGGGGAGACCCAGTACTTC. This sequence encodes CASSVTGTLLGETQYF.

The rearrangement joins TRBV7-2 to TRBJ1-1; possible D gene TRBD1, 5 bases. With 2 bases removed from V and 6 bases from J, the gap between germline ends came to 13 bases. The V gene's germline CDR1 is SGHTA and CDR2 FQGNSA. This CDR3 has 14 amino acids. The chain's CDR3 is CASSLKGPVAEAFF. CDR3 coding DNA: TGTGCCAGCAGCTTAAAGGGGCCGGTGGCTGAAGCTTTCTTT.

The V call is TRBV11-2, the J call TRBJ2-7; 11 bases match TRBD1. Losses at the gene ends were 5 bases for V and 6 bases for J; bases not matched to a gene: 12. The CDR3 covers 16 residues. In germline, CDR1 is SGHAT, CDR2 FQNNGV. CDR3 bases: TGTGCCAGCAGCCCAGGACCCGGGACAGGGGGGCCCGAGCAGTACTTC. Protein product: CASSPGPGTGGPEQYF. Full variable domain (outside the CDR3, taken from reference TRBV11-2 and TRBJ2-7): EAGVAQSPRYKIIEKRQSVAFWCNPISGHATLYWYQQILGQGPKLLIQFQNNGVVDDSQLPKDRFSAERLKGVDSTLKIQPAKLEDSAVYLCASSPGPGTGGPEQYFGPGTRLTVT.

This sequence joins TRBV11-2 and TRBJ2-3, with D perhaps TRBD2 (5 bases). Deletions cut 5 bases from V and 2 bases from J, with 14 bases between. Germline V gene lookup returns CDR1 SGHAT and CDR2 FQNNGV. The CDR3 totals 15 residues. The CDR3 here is CASSAGLHSTDTQYF. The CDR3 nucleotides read TGTGCCAGCAGCGCAGGACTCCACTCCACAGATACGCAGTATTTT.

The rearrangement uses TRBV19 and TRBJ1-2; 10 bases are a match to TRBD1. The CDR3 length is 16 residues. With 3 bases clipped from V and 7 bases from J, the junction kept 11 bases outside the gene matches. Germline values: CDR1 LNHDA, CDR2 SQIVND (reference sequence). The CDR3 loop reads CASSIAPGTGERGYTF. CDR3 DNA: TGTGCCAGTAGTATTGCGCCTGGGACAGGGGAACGTGGCTACACCTTC. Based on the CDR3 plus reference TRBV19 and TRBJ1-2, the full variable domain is DGGITQSPKYLFRKEGQNVTLSCEQNLNHDAMYWYRQDPGQGLRLIYYSQIVNDFQKGDIAEGYSVSREKKESFPLTVTSAQKNPTAFYLCASSIAPGTGERGYTFGSGTRLTVV.

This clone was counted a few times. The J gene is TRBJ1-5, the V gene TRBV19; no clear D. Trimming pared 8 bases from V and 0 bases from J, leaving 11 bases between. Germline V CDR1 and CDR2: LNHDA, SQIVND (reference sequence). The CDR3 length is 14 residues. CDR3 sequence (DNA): TGTGCCAGTTGGACGGGTAATAGCAATCAGCCCCAGCATTTT. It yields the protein CASWTGNSNQPQHF.

CDR3 in DNA: TGTGCCAGCTCACGACAGACAGGGGAAGAGACCCAGTACTTC. Encoded protein: CASSRQTGEETQYF. V gene TRBV18 combines with J gene TRBJ2-5; TRBD1 aligns across 8 bases. Germline trimming cut 4 bases from V and 3 bases from J; bases unmatched to any gene: 4. The length of the CDR3 is 14 residues. Germline-derived CDR1 and CDR2 are KGHSH and LQKENI.

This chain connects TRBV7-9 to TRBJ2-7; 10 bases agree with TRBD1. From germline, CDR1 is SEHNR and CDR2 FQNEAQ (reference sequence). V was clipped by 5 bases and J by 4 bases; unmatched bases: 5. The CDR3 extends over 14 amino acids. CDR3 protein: CASSPGQGGYEQYF. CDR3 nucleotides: TGTGCCAGCAGCCCCGGACAGGGGGGATACGAGCAGTACTTC.

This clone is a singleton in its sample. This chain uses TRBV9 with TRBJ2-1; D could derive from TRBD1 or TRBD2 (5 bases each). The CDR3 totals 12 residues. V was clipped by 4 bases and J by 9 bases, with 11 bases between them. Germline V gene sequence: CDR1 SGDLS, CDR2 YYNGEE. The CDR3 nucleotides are TGTGCCAGCAGCCATAGTGGGGGTGAGCAGTTCTTC. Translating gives CASSHSGGEQFF.

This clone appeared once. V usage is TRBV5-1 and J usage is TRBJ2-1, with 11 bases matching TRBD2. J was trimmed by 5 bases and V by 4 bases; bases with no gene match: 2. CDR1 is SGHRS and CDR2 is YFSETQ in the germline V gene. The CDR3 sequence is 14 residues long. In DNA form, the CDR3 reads TGCGCCAGCAGCCGGGGACTAGCGGACAATGAGCAGTTCTTC. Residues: CASSRGLADNEQFF.

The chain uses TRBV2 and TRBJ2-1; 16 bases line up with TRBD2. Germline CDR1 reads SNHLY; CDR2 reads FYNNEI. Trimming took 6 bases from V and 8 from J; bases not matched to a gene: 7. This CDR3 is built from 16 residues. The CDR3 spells CASRPGLAGGIDEQFF. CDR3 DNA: TGTGCCAGCAGACCGGGACTAGCGGGAGGGATCGATGAGCAGTTCTTC.

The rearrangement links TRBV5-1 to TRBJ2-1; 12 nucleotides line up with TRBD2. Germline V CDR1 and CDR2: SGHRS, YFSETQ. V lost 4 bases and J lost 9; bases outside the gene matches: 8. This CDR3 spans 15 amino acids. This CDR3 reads CASSRTSGIGGEQFF. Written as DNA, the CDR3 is TGCGCCAGCAGCCGGACTAGCGGGATCGGAGGTGAGCAGTTCTTC.

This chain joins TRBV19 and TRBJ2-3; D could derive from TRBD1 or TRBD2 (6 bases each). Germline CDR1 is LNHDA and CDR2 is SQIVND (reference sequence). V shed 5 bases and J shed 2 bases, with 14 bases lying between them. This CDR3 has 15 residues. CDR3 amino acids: CASSQGTGTTDTQYF. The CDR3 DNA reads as TGTGCCAGTAGTCAGGGGACTGGAACCACAGATACGCAGTATTTT.

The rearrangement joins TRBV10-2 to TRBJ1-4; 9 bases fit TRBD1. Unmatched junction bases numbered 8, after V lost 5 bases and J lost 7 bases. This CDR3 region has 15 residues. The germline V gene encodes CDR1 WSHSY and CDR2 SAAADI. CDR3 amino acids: CASSLLGQGSEKLFF. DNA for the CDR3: TGCGCCAGCAGTCTACTGGGACAGGGAAGTGAAAAACTGTTTTTT.

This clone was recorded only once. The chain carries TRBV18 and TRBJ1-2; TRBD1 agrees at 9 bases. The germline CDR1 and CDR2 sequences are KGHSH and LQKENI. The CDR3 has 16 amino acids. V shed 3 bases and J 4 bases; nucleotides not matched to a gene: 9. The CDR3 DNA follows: TGTGCCAGCTCACCCCAAACACAGGGGGCTGGCTATGGCTACACCTTC. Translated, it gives CASSPQTQGAGYGYTF.

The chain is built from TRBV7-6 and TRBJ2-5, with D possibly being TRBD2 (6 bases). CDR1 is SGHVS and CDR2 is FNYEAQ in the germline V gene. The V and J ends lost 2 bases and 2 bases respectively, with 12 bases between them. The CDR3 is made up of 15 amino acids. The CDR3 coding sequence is TGTGCCAGCAGCTTAATGGGCGGGAAACAAGAGACCCAGTACTTC. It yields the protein CASSLMGGKQETQYF.

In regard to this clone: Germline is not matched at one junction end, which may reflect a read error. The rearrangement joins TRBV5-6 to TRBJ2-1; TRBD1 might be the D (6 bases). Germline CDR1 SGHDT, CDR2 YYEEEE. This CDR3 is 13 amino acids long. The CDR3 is CASSAGQFNEQLF. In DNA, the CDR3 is TGTGCCAGCAGCGCTGGACAGTTCAATGAGCAGCTCTTC.

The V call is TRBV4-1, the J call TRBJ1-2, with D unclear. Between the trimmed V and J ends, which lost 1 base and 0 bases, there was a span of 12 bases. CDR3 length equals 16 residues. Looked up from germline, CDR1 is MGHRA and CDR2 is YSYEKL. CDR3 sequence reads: CASSQVPPNPNYGYTF. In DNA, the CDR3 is TGCGCCAGCAGCCAAGTCCCCCCCAACCCTAACTATGGCTACACCTTC.

The CDR3 sequence: CASRKWTGSTSASYEQYF. The CDR3 DNA sequence: TGTGCCAGCAGAAAATGGACAGGTTCGACTAGCGCCTCCTACGAGCAGTACTTC. The chain employs TRBV11-2 and TRBJ2-7, with a possible D match to TRBD2 (8 bases). CDR1 and CDR2 (germline): SGHAT, FQNNGV. With 6 bases removed from V and 0 bases from J, the gap between germline ends came to 24 bases. The CDR3 contains 18 residues.

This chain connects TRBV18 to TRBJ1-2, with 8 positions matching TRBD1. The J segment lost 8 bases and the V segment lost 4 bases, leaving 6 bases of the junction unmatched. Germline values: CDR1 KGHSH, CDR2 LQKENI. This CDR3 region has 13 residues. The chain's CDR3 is CASSHKTGEGYTF. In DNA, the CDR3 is TGTGCCAGCTCACATAAGACAGGGGAAGGCTACACCTTC.